This T cell receptor beta chain was identified during a study of T-cell reconstitution after alpha-beta-depleted transplantation in children (dated by TCRdb to about 2016). With regard to the full study: T-cell immune reconstitution after TCRalphabeta/CD19-depleted allogeneic hematopoietic cell transplantation in children was quantitatively tracked in the study by means of TCR repertoire profiling.

This clonotype was seen repeatedly, ten times or more. Its antigen specificity is not known. No base quality values were provided; no much bigger clone lies one nucleotide off. V drops 3 bases and J drops 8 bases, leaving 6 bases in between. The CDR3 has 11 amino acids, counting the end cysteine and phenylalanine. Of the read, only the CDR3 DNA is kept; its 33 bases are in frame from base 1. Library creation used PCR. Reads for this sample came from an Illumina HiSeq 2500. Molecular barcoding was employed in the preparation of TCR libraries, with unique molecular identifiers being used to normalize TCRbeta repertoire quantification. The public reads were run again by TCRdb, first through fastp at Q25 and then through MiXCR, and only productive beta chains were kept. When rows share a CDR3 protein, they turn into one entry using the most common DNA and genes. The table for this sample lists around 250,000 distinct CDR3 sequences; about a tenth of them were counted only once. In total, the top ten clones hold over 9.5% of the sample.

This TCR came from a human donor who donated a stem cell graft to a child with SCID. Sample: PBMCs from the stem cell graft donor, taken from the stem cell graft. The chain is encoded by TRBV12-3 or TRBV12-4 joined to TRBJ2-3; no confident D gene assignment can be made. The CDR3 amino acid sequence is: CASSLYGTQYF. The nucleotide sequence reads TGTGCCAGCAGTTTGTATGGTACGCAGTATTTT.